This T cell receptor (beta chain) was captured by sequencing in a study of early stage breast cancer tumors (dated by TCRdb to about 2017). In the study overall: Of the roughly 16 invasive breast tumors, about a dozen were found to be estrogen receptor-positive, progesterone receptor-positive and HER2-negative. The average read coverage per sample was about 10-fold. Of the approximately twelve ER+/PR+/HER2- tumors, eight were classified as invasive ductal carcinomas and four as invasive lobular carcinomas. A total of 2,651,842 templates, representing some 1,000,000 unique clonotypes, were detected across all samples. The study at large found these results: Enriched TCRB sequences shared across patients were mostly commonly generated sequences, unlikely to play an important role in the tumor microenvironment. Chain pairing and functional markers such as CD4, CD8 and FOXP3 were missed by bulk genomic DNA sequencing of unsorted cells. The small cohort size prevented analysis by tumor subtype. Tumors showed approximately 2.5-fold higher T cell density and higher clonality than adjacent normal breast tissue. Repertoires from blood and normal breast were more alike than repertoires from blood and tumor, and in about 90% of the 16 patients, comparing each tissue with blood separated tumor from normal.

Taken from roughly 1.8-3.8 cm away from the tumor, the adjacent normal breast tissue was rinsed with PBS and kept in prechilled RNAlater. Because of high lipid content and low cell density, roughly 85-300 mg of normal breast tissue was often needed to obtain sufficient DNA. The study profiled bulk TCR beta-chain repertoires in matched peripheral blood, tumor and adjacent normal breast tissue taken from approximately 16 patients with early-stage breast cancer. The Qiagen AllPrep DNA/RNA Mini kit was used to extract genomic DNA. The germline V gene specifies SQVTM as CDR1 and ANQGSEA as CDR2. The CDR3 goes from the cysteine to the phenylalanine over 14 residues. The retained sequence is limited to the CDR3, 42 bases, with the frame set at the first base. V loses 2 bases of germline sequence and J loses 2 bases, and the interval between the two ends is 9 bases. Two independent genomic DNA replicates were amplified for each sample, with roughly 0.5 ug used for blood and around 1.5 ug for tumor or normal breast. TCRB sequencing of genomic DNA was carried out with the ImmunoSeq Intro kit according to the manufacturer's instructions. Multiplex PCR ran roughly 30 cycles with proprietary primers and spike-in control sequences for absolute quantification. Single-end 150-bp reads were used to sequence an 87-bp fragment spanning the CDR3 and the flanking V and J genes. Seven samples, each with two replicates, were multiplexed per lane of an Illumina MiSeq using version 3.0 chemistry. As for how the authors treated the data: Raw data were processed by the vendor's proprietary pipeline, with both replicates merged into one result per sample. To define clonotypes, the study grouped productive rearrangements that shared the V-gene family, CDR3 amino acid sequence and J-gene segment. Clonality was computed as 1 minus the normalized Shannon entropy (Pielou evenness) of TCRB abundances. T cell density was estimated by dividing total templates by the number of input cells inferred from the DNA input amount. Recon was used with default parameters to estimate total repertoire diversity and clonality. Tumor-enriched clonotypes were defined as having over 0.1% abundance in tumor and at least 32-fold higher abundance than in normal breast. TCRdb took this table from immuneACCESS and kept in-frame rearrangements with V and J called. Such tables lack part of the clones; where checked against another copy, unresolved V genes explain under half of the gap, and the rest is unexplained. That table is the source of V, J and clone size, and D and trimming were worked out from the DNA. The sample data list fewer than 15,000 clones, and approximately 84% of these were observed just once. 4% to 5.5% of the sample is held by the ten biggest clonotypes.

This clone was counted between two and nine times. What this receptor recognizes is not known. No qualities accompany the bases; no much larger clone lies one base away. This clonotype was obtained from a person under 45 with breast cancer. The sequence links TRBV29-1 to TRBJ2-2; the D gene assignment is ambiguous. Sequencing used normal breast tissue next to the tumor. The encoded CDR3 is CSVEKQFNTGELFF. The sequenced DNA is TGCAGCGTTGAAAAACAATTTAACACCGGGGAGCTGTTTTTT.